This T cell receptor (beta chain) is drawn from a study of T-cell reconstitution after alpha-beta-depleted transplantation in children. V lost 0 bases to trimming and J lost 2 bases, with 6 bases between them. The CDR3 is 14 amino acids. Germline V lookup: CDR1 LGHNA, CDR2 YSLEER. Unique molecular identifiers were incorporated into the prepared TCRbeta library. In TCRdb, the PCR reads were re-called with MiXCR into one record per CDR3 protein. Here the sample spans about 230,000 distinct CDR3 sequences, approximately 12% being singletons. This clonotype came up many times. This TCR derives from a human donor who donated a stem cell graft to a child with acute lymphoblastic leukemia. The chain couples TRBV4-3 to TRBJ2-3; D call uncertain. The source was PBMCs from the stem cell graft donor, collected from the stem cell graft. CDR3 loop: CASSQDRLTDTQYF. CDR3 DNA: TGCGCCAGCAGCCAAGACAGACTCACAGATACGCAGTATTTT.